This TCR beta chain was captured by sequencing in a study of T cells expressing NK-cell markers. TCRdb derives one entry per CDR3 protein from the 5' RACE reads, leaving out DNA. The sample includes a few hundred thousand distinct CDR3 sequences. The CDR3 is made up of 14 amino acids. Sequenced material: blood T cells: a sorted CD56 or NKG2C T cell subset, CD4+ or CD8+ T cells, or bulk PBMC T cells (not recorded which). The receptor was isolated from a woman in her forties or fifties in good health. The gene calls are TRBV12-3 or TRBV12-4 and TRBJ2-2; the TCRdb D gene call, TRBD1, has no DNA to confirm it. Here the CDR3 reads CASSPGGDTGELFF.